Below, one T cell receptor (beta chain) is given with its context. As yet, its antigen is unknown. Generated by immunoSEQ multiplex PCR, the TCRdb table keeps only in-frame clones and is missing some. The table records roughly 48,000 clones, 94% of them present only once. The CDR3 sequence is 13 residues long. The V and J ends lost 5 bases and 6 bases, in that order; junction bases with no gene match: 5. CDR1 SEHNR and CDR2 FQNEAQ come from the germline V gene (reference sequence). This sample was included in a study of T cell therapy after organ transplantation. For the study at large: Up to 6 doses were given at 2-week intervals.

The receptor was derived from a human patient who had received a solid organ transplant and had CMV disease. The V and J genes are TRBV7-9 and TRBJ2-7; 9 bases map to TRBD1. The sequencing used CD8+ T cells from blood, collected before autologous CMV-specific T cell therapy. As DNA, the CDR3 is TGTGCCAGCAGCCGGGACAGGGAGGCCGAGCAGTACTTC. It translates to CASSRDREAEQYF.